Listed here is a single T cell receptor beta chain. This specimen comes from a study of cytomegalovirus exposure and HLA in healthy donors. Trimming took off 3 bases at V and 2 bases at J, with 7 bases between the two ends. CDR1 ENHRY and CDR2 SYGVKD come from the germline V gene. The CDR3 contains 13 residues. The PCR had 60 Vbeta and 13 Jbeta primers. Sequenced by immunoSEQ multiplex PCR; TCRdb stores in-frame clones only, minus some. The table includes 140,000 or so clones, about two thirds detected once. Sequenced sample: PBMCs. The chain has TRBV10-3 and TRBJ2-5; D is undetermined. The sequence came from a man in his 60s in good health and CMV-seronegative. CDR3: CAISDGRQETQYF. As DNA, the CDR3 is TGTGCCATCAGTGATGGTAGACAAGAGACCCAGTACTTC.